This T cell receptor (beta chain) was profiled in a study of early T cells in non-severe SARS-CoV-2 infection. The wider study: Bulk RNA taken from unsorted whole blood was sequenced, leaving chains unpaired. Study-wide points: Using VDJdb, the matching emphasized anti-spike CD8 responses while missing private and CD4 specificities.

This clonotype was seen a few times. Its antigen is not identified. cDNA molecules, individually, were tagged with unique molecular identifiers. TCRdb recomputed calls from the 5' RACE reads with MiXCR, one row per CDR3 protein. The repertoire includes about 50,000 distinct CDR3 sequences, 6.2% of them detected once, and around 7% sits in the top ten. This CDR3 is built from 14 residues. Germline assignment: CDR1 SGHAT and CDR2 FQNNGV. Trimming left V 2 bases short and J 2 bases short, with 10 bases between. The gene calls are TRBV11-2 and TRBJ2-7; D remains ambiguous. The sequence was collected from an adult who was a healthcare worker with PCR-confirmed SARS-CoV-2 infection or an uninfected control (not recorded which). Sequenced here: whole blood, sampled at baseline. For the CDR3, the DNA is TGTGCCAGCAGCTTAAACTATGGAGCCTACGAGCAGTACTTC. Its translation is CASSLNYGAYEQYF.